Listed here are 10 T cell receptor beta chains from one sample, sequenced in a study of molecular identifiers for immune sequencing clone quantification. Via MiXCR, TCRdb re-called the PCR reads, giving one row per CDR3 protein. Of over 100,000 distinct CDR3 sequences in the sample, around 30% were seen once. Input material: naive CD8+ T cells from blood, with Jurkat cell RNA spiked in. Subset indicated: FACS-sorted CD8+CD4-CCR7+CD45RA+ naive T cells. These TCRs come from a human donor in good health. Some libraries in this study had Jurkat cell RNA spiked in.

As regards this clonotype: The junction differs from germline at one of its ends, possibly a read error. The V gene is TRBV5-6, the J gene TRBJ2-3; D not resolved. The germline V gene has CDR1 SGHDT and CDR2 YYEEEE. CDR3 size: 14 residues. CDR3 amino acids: CASSLPLGIDAQYF. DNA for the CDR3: TGTGCCAGCAGCTTGCCTCTAGGAATAGATGCGCAGTATTTT.

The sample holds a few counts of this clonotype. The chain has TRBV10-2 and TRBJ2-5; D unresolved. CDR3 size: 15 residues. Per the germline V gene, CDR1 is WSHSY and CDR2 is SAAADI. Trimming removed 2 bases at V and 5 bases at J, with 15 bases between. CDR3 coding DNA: TGCGCCAGCAGTGAGGTGTTTGGGTTCGCGGAGACCCAGTACTTC. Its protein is CASSEVFGFAETQYF.

CDR3 DNA: TGTGCCACGGCGAGGGGCTACGGCTACGAGCAGTACTTC. This sequence encodes CATARGYGYEQYF. This chain connects TRBV27 to TRBJ2-7; D possibly matches TRBD1 or TRBD2 (5 bases each). The CDR3 runs 13 residues. Per the germline V gene, CDR1 is MNHEY and CDR2 is SMNVEV (reference sequence). Trimming left V 10 bases short and J 3 bases short, with 16 bases between.

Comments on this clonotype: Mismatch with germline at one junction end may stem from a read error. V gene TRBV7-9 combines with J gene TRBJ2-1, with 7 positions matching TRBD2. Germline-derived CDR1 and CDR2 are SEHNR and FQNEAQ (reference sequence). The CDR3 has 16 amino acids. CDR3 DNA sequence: TGTGCCAGCAGCACCTCTAGCGGCCACTCCTACAGTGAGCAGTTCTTC. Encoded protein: CASSTSSGHSYSEQFF. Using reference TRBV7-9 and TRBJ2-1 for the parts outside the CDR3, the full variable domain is DTGVSQNPRHKITKRGQNVTFRCDPISEHNRLYWYRQTLGQGPEFLTYFQNEAQLEKSRLLSDRFSAERPKGSFSTLEIQRTEQGDSAMYLCASSTSSGHSYSEQFFGPGTRLTVL.

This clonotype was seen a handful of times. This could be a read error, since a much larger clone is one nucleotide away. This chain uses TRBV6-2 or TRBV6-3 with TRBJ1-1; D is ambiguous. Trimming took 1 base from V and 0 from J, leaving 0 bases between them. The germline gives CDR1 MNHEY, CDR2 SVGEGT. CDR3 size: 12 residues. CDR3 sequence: CASSYLNTEAFF. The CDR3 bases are TGTGCCAGCAGTTACTTGAACACTGAAGCTTTCTTT.

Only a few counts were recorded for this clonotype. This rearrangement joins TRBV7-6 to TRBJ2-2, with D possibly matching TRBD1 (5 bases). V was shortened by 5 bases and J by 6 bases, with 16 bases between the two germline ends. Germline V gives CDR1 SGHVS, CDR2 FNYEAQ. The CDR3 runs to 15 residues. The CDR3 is CASSLGHSGAGELFF. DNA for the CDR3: TGTGCCAGCAGCCTCGGACACTCTGGGGCCGGGGAGCTGTTTTTT.

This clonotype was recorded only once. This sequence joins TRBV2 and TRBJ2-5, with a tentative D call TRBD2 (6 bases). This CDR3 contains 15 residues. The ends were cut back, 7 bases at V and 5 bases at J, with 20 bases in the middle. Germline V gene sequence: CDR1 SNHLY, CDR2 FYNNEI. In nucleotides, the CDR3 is TGTGCCAGCAAAAGGTTATGGGGACTTAAGGAGACCCAGTACTTC. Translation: CASKRLWGLKETQYF.

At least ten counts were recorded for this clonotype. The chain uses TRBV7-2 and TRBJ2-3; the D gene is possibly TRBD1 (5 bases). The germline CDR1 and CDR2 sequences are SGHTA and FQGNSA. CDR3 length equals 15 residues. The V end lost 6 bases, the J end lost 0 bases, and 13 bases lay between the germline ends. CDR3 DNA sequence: TGTGCCAGCAGACTGGGGCCCGGGAGCACAGATACGCAGTATTTT. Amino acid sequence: CASRLGPGSTDTQYF.

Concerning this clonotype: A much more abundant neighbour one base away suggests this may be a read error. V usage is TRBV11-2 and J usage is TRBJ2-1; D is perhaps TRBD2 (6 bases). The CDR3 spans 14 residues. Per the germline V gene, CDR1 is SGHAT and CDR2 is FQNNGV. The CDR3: CASSIEASANEQFF. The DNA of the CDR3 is TGTGCCAGCAGCATAGAAGCTAGCGCCAATGAGCAGTTCTTC. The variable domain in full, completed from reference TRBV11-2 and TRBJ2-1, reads EAGVAQSPRYKIIEKRQSVAFWCNPISGHATLYWYQQILGQGPKLLIQFQNNGVVDDSQLPKDRFSAERLKGVDSTLKIQPAKLEDSAVYLCASSIEASANEQFFGPGTRLTVL.

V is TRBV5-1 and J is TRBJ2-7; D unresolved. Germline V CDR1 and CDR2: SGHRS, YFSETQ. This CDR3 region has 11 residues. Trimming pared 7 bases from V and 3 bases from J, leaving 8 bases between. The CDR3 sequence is CASCWGYEQYF. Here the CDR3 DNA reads TGCGCCAGCTGCTGGGGCTACGAGCAGTACTTC. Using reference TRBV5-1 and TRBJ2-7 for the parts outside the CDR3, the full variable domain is KAGVTQTPRYLIKTRGQQVTLSCSPISGHRSVSWYQQTPGQGLQFLFEYFSETQRNKGNFPGRFSGRQFSNSRSEMNVSTLELGDSALYLCASCWGYEQYFGPGTRLTVT.